This TCR beta chain originates from a study of control samples from healthy donors and cancer patients. This table comes from immunoSEQ multiplex PCR, and its TCRdb copy is limited to in-frame clones, with some not included. Of approximately 90,000 clones in the sample, 88% were seen once. Trimming took off 5 bases at V and 8 bases at J, with 18 bases between the two ends. CDR1 SGHAT and CDR2 FQNNGV come from the germline V gene. This CDR3 spans 14 amino acids. The receptor was derived from a woman in her sixties or seventies in good health. Sequencing was performed on blood. This chain links TRBV11-2 with TRBJ1-1, with D unresolved. The CDR3 region is CASSPARTALEAFF. DNA for the CDR3: TGTGCCAGCAGCCCAGCTCGGACGGCGTTAGAAGCTTTCTTT.